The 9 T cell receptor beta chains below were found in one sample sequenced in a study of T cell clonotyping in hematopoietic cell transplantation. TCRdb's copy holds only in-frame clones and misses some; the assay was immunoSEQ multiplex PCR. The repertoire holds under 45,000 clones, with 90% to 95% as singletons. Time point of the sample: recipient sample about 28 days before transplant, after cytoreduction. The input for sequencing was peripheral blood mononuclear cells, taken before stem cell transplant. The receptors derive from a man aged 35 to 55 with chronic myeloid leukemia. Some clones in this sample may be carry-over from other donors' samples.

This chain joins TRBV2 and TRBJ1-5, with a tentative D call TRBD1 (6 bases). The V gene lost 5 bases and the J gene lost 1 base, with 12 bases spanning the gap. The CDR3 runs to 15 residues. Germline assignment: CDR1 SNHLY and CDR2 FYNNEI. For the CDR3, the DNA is TGTGCCAGCAGTCCTACAGGGATCAGCAATCAGCCCCAGCATTTT. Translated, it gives CASSPTGISNQPQHF.

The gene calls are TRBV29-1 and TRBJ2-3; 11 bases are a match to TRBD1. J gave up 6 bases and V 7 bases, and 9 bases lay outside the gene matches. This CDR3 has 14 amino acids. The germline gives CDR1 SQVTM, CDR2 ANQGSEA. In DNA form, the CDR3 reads TGCAGCGCCCGCCGGGACAGGGGGTGGGATACGCAGTATTTT. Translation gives CSARRDRGWDTQYF.

The CDR3 DNA reads TGTGCCAGCGGGCAGGGGGCTAATCAGCCCCAGCATTTT. It yields the protein CASGQGANQPQHF. The V and J genes are TRBV6-1 and TRBJ1-5, with 8 bases matching TRBD1. The V gene's germline CDR1 is MNHNS and CDR2 SASEGT. The length of the CDR3 is 13 residues. With 8 bases clipped from V and 4 bases from J, the junction kept 4 bases outside the gene matches.

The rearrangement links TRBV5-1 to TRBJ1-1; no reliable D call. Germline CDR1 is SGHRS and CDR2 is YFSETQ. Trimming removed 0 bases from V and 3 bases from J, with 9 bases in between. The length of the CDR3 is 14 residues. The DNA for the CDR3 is TGCGCCAGCAGCTTGGAAGGTTGGGACACTGAAGCTTTCTTT. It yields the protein CASSLEGWDTEAFF.

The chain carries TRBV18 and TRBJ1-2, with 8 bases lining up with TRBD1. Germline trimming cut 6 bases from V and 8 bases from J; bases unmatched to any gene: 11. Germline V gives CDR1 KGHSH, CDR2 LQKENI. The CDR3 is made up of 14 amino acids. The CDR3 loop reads CASSPSSGGWGYTF. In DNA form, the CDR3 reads TGTGCCAGCTCCCCTTCTTCAGGGGGCTGGGGCTACACCTTC.

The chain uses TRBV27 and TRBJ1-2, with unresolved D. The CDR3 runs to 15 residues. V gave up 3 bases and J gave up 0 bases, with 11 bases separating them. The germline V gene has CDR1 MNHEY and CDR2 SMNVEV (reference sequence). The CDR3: CASSFSKGANYGYTF. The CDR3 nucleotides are TGTGCCAGCAGTTTCTCCAAAGGAGCTAACTATGGCTACACCTTC.

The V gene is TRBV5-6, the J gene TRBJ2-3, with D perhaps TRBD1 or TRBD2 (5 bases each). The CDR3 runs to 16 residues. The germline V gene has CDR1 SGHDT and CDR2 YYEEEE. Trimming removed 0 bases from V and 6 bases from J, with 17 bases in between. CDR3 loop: CASSLAPGPALDTQYF. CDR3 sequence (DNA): TGTGCCAGCAGCTTGGCCCCGGGGCCCGCTTTGGATACGCAGTATTTT.

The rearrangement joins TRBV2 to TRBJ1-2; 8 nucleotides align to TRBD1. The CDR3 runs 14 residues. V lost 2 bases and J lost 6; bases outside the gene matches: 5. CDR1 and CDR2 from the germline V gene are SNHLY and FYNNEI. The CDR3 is CASSEMAGGNGYTF. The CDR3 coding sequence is TGTGCCAGCAGTGAAATGGCAGGGGGCAATGGCTACACCTTC.

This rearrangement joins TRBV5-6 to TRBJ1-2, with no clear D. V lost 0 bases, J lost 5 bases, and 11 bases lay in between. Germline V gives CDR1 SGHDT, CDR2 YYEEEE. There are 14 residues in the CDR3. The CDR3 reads CASSLVTASYGYTF. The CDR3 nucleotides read TGTGCCAGCAGCTTGGTCACTGCCTCGTATGGCTACACCTTC.